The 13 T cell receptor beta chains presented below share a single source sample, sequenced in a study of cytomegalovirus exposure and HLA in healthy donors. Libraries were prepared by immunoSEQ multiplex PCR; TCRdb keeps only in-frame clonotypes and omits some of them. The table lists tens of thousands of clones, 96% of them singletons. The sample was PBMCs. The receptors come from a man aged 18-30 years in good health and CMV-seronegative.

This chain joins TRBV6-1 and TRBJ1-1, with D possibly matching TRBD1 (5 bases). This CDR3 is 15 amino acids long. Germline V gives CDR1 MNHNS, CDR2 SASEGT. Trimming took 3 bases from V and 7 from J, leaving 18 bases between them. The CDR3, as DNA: TGTGCCAGCAGTGATGGTCGCACAGGTAGTGATGAAGCTTTCTTT. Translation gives CASSDGRTGSDEAFF.

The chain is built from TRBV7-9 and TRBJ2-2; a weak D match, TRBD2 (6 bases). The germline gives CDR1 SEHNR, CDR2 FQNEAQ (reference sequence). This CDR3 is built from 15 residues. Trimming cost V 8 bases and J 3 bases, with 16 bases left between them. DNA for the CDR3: TGTGCCAGCGGACGATTGGGGGGAGACACCGGGGAGCTGTTTTTT. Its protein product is CASGRLGGDTGELFF. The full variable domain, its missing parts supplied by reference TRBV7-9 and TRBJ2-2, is DTGVSQNPRHKITKRGQNVTFRCDPISEHNRLYWYRQTLGQGPEFLTYFQNEAQLEKSRLLSDRFSAERPKGSFSTLEIQRTEQGDSAMYLCASGRLGGDTGELFFGEGSRLTVL.

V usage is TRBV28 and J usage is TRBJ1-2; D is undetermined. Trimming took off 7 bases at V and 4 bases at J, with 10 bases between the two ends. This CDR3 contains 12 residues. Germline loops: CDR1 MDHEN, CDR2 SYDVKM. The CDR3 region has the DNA TGTGCCAGCACCCCGGGGAGCTATGGCTACACCTTC. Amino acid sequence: CASTPGSYGYTF.

The CDR3: CASTLSGTGFSYNSPLHF. The CDR3 nucleotides are TGTGCCAGCACCCTCTCCGGGACAGGCTTCAGTTATAATTCACCCCTCCACTTT. This chain connects TRBV28 to TRBJ1-6; 8 bases are a match to TRBD1. V lost 7 bases to trimming and J lost 4 bases; unmatched junction nucleotides: 15. Germline V gene lookup returns CDR1 MDHEN and CDR2 SYDVKM. This CDR3 region has 18 residues.

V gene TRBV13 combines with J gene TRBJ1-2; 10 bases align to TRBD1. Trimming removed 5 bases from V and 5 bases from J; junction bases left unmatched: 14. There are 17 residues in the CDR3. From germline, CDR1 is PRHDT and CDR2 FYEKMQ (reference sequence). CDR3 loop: CASSPTEMTGGGYGYTF. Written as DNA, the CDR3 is TGTGCCAGCAGCCCTACGGAAATGACAGGGGGCGGATATGGCTACACCTTC.

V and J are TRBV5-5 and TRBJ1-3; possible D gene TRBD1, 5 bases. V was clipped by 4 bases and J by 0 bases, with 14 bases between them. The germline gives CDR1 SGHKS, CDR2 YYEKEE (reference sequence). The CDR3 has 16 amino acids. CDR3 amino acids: CASSDHRLRSGNTIYF. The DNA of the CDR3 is TGTGCCAGCAGCGACCACAGGCTACGCTCTGGAAACACCATATATTTT.

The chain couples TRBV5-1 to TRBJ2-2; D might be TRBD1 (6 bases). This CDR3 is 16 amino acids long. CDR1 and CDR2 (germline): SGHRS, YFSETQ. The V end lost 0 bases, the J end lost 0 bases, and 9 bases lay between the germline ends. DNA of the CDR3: TGCGCCAGCAGCTTGGCCGGGACACCGAACACCGGGGAGCTGTTTTTT. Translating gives CASSLAGTPNTGELFF.

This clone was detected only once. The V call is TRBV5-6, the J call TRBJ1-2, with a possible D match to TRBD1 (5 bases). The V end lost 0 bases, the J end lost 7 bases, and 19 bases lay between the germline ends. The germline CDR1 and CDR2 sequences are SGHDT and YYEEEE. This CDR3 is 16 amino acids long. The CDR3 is CASSLAAGRTIGGYTF. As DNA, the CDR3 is TGTGCCAGCAGCTTGGCCGCGGGACGGACCATCGGTGGCTACACCTTC.

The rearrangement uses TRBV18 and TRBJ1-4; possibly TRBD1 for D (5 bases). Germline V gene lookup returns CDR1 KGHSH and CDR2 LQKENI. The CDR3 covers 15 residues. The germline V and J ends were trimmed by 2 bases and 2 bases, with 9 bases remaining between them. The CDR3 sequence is CASSPLAGTNEKLFF. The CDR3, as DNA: TGTGCCAGCTCACCATTAGCAGGGACTAATGAAAAACTGTTTTTT.

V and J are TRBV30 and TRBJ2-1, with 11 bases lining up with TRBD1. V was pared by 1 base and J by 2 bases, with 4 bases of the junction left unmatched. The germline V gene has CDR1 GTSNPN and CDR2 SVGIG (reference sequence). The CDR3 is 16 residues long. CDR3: CAWSAGTGGAYNEQFF. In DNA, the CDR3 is TGTGCCTGGAGTGCGGGGACAGGGGGAGCCTACAATGAGCAGTTCTTC.

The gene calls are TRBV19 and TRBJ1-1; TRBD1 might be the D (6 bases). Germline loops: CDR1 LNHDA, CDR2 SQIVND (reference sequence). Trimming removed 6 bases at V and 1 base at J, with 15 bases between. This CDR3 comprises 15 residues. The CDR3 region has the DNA TGTGCCAGTAGATCGACAGAGACAGGGAACACTGAAGCTTTCTTT. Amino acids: CASRSTETGNTEAFF.

The DNA of the CDR3 is TGTGCCAGCCCCCGATTAGGGGGACGCCTCTACGAGCAGTACTTC. It yields the protein CASPRLGGRLYEQYF. The V call is TRBV5-4, the J call TRBJ2-7; the D gene is possibly TRBD1 (6 bases). The CDR3 has 15 amino acids. Germline CDR1 and CDR2: SGHNT and YYREEE (reference sequence). V lost 7 bases to trimming and J lost 3 bases, with 20 bases between them.

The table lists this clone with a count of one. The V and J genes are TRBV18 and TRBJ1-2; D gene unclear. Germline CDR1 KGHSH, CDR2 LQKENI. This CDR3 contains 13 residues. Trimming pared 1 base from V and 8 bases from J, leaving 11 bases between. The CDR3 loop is CASSPRKEEGYTF. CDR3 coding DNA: TGTGCCAGCTCACCACGTAAAGAGGAAGGCTACACCTTC.